This T cell receptor beta chain was sequenced during a study of blood T cell repertoires in COVID-19. On the study more broadly: Specimens from acute and convalescent COVID-19 originated in the United States, Italy and Spain.

Source study methods: Amplification from reference gene primers served as the basis for estimated nucleated cell counts. The assay was immunoSEQ multiplex PCR, and TCRdb's table has in-frame clones only and misses some. The V and J calls and clone size are taken from that table; D and trimming were inferred from the DNA. The data contain just over 65,000 clones, more than 80% of them singletons. The CDR3 length is 12 residues. The junction had 3 bases not matched to a gene; V was cut back by 5 bases and J by 7 bases. Per germline, CDR1 SGHVS and CDR2 FQNEAQ. This chain uses TRBV7-8 with TRBJ1-2; 8 bases fit TRBD1. The TCR sequence derives from a man aged 30 to 39 with acute or convalescent COVID-19. Sequencing was carried out using peripheral blood. CDR3 nucleotide sequence: TGTGCCAGCAGCGGACAGGGTCCTGGCTACACCTTC. Protein sequence: CASSGQGPGYTF.